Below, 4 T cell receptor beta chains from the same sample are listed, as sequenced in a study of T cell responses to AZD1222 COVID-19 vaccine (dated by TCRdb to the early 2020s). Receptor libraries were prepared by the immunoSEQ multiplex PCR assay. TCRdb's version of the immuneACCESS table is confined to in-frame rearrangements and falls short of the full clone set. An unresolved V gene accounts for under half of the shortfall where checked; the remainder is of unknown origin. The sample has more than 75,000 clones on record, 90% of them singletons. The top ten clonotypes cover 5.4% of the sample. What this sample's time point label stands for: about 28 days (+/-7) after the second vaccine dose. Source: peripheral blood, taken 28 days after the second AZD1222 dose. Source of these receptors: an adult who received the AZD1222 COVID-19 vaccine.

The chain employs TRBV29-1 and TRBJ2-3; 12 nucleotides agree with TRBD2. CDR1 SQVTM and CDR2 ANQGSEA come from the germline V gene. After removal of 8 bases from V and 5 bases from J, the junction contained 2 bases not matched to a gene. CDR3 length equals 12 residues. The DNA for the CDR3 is TGCAGCTCTAGCGGGGGGGTAGATACGCAGTATTTT. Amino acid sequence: CSSSGGVDTQYF.

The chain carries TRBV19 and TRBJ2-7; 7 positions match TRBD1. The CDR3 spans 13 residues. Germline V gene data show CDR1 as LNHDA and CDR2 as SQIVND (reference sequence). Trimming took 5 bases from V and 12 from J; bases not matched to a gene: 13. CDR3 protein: CASSETGTSKGYF. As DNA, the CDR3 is TGTGCCAGTAGTGAGACAGGGACCTCGAAGGGGTACTTC.

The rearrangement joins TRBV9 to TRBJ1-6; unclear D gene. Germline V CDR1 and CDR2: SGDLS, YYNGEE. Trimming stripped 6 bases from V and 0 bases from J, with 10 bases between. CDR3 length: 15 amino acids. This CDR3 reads CASTDGVSYNSPLHF. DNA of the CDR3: TGTGCCAGCACCGACGGGGTCTCCTATAATTCACCCCTCCACTTT.

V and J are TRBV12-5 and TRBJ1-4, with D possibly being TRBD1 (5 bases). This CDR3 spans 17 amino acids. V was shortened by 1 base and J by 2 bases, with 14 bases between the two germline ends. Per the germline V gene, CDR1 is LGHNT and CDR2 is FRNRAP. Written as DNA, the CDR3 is TGTGCTAGTGGTTTGGGGGGGACCCGGAGGACTAATGAAAAACTGTTTTTT. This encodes CASGLGGTRRTNEKLFF.